The rows below give T cell receptor beta chains drawn from one sample of a study of cytotoxic CD8 clonotypes in ibrutinib-treated CLL. Data came from immunoSEQ multiplex PCR; TCRdb stores just in-frame clones and leaves some out. The sample comprises approximately 140,000 clones, about 80% of which are singletons, and about 29% rests with the top ten. The specimen was PBMCs, collected after 12 months of ibrutinib treatment. These receptor sequences come from a human donor with chronic lymphocytic leukemia. The CDR3 runs from the conserved cysteine through the conserved F or W. D genes are given only for firm matches. Where a row states a size, it is once, few, many or the class of an expanded clone; other rows omit it.

v_gene: TRBV13; j_gene: TRBJ1-2; d_gene: -; abundance: -; CDR3aa: CASRQSGPLNYGYTF; CDR3nt: TGTGCCAGCCGGCAGAGTGGGCCTCTTAACTATGGCTACACCTTC
v_gene: TRBV4-3; j_gene: TRBJ2-2; d_gene: -; abundance: -; CDR3aa: CASSQFGFGELFF; CDR3nt: TGCGCCAGCAGCCAATTCGGTTTCGGGGAGCTGTTTTTT
v_gene: TRBV7-2; j_gene: TRBJ1-1; d_gene: -; abundance: -; CDR3aa: CASSHSPYFNTEAFF; CDR3nt: TGTGCCAGCAGCCATTCCCCATATTTCAACACTGAAGCTTTCTTT
v_gene: TRBV2; j_gene: TRBJ1-2; d_gene: -; abundance: -; CDR3aa: CATLSGGYTF; CDR3nt: TGTGCCACTTTGTCGGGCGGCTACACCTTC
v_gene: TRBV7-9; j_gene: TRBJ1-1; d_gene: -; abundance: few; CDR3aa: CASSGYVGNTEAFF; CDR3nt: TGTGCCAGCAGCGGCTACGTGGGGAACACTGAAGCTTTCTTT
v_gene: TRBV18; j_gene: TRBJ2-1; d_gene: -; abundance: many; CDR3aa: CASSPSEHEQFF; CDR3nt: TGTGCCAGCTCACCGTCGGAACATGAGCAGTTCTTC
v_gene: TRBV9; j_gene: TRBJ2-2; d_gene: -; abundance: once; CDR3aa: CASSVGGELFF; CDR3nt: TGTGCCAGCAGCGTGGGCGGGGAGCTGTTTTTT
v_gene: TRBV7-7; j_gene: TRBJ1-1; d_gene: -; abundance: -; CDR3aa: CASSLEVWTEAFF; CDR3nt: TGTGCTAGCAGCTTAGAGGTTTGGACTGAAGCTTTCTTT
v_gene: TRBV18; j_gene: TRBJ2-3; d_gene: TRBD1; abundance: once; CDR3aa: CASSPVWTGGSADTQYF; CDR3nt: TGTGCCAGCTCACCCGTGTGGACAGGGGGCTCGGCAGATACGCAGTATTTT
v_gene: TRBV28; j_gene: TRBJ1-3; d_gene: -; abundance: -; CDR3aa: CASSLVGLFSGNTIYF; CDR3nt: TGTGCCAGCAGTTTGGTGGGACTTTTCTCTGGAAACACCATATATTTT
v_gene: TRBV28; j_gene: TRBJ1-1; d_gene: TRBD1; abundance: -; CDR3aa: CASSPGGRNTEAFF; CDR3nt: TGTGCCAGCAGCCCAGGGGGCAGGAACACTGAAGCTTTCTTT
v_gene: TRBV18; j_gene: TRBJ1-1; d_gene: TRBD1; abundance: -; CDR3aa: CASSYTGGEGTEAFF; CDR3nt: TGTGCCAGCTCATACACAGGGGGAGAGGGGACTGAAGCTTTCTTT
v_gene: TRBV7-2; j_gene: TRBJ1-4; d_gene: TRBD1; abundance: -; CDR3aa: CASSPDRESSEKLFF; CDR3nt: TGTGCCAGCAGCCCCGACAGGGAGTCGTCTGAAAAACTGTTTTTT
v_gene: TRBV18; j_gene: TRBJ2-7; d_gene: -; abundance: -; CDR3aa: CASSPGGPSYEQYF; CDR3nt: TGTGCCAGCTCACCAGGGGGACCCTCCTACGAGCAGTACTTC
v_gene: TRBV6-5; j_gene: TRBJ1-5; d_gene: TRBD1; abundance: few; CDR3aa: CASSSGTGWRPQHF; CDR3nt: TGTGCCAGCAGTTCCGGGACAGGGTGGCGACCCCAGCATTTT
v_gene: TRBV9; j_gene: TRBJ1-1; d_gene: -; abundance: -; CDR3aa: CASSVGVGSMNTEAFF; CDR3nt: TGTGCCAGCAGCGTAGGGGTAGGGAGCATGAACACTGAAGCTTTCTTT
v_gene: TRBV28; j_gene: TRBJ1-4; d_gene: -; abundance: -; CDR3aa: CASSMTGKYEKLFF; CDR3nt: TGTGCCAGCAGCATGACCGGGAAATATGAAAAACTGTTTTTT
v_gene: TRBV18; j_gene: TRBJ1-5; d_gene: -; abundance: -; CDR3aa: CASSQQSNQPQHF; CDR3nt: TGTGCCAGCTCCCAACAGAGCAATCAGCCCCAGCATTTT
v_gene: TRBV9; j_gene: TRBJ2-3; d_gene: TRBD1; abundance: -; CDR3aa: CASSVEARTGETDTQYF; CDR3nt: TGTGCCAGCAGCGTAGAAGCCCGGACAGGGGAAACAGATACGCAGTATTTT
v_gene: TRBV5-1; j_gene: TRBJ2-5; d_gene: TRBD2; abundance: -; CDR3aa: CASSLAGLVGETQYF; CDR3nt: TGCGCCAGCAGCTTGGCGGGACTAGTAGGGGAGACCCAGTACTTC
v_gene: TRBV7-2; j_gene: TRBJ1-3; d_gene: TRBD1; abundance: -; CDR3aa: CASSPTTGVGNTIYF; CDR3nt: TGTGCCAGCAGCCCGACAACAGGGGTTGGAAACACCATATATTTT
v_gene: TRBV19; j_gene: TRBJ1-5; d_gene: TRBD1; abundance: -; CDR3aa: CASSAPGQGAGSNQPQHF; CDR3nt: TGTGCCAGTAGTGCTCCGGGACAGGGGGCGGGAAGCAATCAGCCCCAGCATTTT
v_gene: TRBV5-1; j_gene: TRBJ1-1; d_gene: TRBD1; abundance: -; CDR3aa: CASSRAGQGGTEAFF; CDR3nt: TGCGCCAGCAGCAGGGCAGGACAGGGGGGCACTGAAGCTTTCTTT
v_gene: TRBV27; j_gene: TRBJ2-2; d_gene: -; abundance: many; CDR3aa: CASSSGLPTGELFF; CDR3nt: TGTGCCAGCAGCAGCGGGTTGCCCACCGGGGAGCTGTTTTTT